The rows below give T cell receptor beta chains drawn from one sample of a study of blood T cell repertoires in COVID-19. The protocol was immunoSEQ multiplex PCR, while the TCRdb copy is restricted to in-frame clones and leaves out a portion. The sample carries around 80,000 clones, around 80% recorded once. Sequenced material: peripheral blood. These receptors originate from a human donor in a cohort sampled during active COVID-19. Each CDR3 is given with its conserved first and last residue. A D gene is named only where the DNA matches it firmly. Where a row states a size, it is once, few, many or the class of an expanded clone; other rows omit it.

>-|TRBJ2-7|TRBV5-4|TRBD1
TGTGCCAGCAGCCTAGGACAGGGGTCCTACGAGCAGTACTTC
CASSLGQGSYEQYF
>-|TRBJ1-5|TRBV10-2|-
TGCGCCAGCAGTGAGTCGACTGGAGTGTCGGGCAATCAGCCCCAGCATTTT
CASSESTGVSGNQPQHF
>-|TRBJ1-2|TRBV2|-
TGTGCCAGCAAACTTGGAGGGGAGGCGAGTGGCTACACCTTC
CASKLGGEASGYTF
>few|TRBJ2-2|TRBV11-3|TRBD1
TGTGCCAGCAGCCACAGGGGGCGCCCGGGCACCGGGGAGCTGTTTTTT
CASSHRGRPGTGELFF
>once|TRBJ1-5|TRBV3-1/TRBV3-2|-
TGTGCCAGCAGCCCTGGAGGAAATCAGCCCCAGCATTTT
CASSPGGNQPQHF
>-|TRBJ1-1|TRBV28|-
TGTGCCAGCAGTTTAGTAGGGAGAGGGACTGAAGCTTTCTTT
CASSLVGRGTEAFF
>-|TRBJ2-2|TRBV5-1|-
TGCGCCAGCAGCTTGGCCAGGACAGAGGACACCGGGGAGCTGTTTTTT
CASSLARTEDTGELFF
>-|TRBJ1-6|TRBV2|-
TGTGCCAGCAGTTTACTCAGGCCAAATCTGGGACCCCTCCACTTT
CASSLLRPNLGPLHF
>-|TRBJ2-2|TRBV28|TRBD2
TGTGCCAGCAGTATGACTAGCGGTTACACCGGGGAGCTGTTTTTT
CASSMTSGYTGELFF
>-|TRBJ1-6|TRBV14|TRBD1
TGTGCCAGCAGCCAGACTTATACAGGGGATTCACCCCTCCACTTT
CASSQTYTGDSPLHF
>few|TRBJ2-3|TRBV19|-
TGTGCCAGTAGTAGGCGACAGGTAAATTCAGATACGCAGTATTTT
CASSRRQVNSDTQYF
>once|TRBJ2-1|TRBV3-1/TRBV3-2|-
TGTGCCAGCAGCCAACCCCTAGGAGGGAAATCCTACAATGAGCAGTTCTTC
CASSQPLGGKSYNEQFF
>-|TRBJ1-1|TRBV2|-
TGTGCCAGCAGTGAAGTCTTGGTGTTTTCGGTAGCTTTCTTT
CASSEVLVFSVAFF
>-|TRBJ2-7|TRBV3-1/TRBV3-2|TRBD1
TGTGCCAGCAGCCAAGGGGAGCGGACAGGAAGCTACGAGCAGTACTTC
CASSQGERTGSYEQYF
>-|TRBJ2-3|TRBV29-1|TRBD1
TGCAGCGTTGGAGTCAGGGGGCGAACAGATACGCAGTATTTT
CSVGVRGRTDTQYF
>-|TRBJ1-3|TRBV5-5|-
TGTGCCAGCAGCCAGACAGTTGGAAACACCATATATTTT
CASSQTVGNTIYF
>-|TRBJ1-6|TRBV7-9|-
TGTGCCAGCAGCTTATTGGCGGGGGCAGTAAATTCACCCCTCCACTTT
CASSLLAGAVNSPLHF
>-|TRBJ1-2|TRBV3-1/TRBV3-2|TRBD1
TGTGCCAGCAGCCCAAATCCCGGGACAGGGGTCGGCTACACCTTC
CASSPNPGTGVGYTF
>-|TRBJ2-1|TRBV2|-
TGTGCCAGCAGTGAACTCGAGGGGGGGACGAATGAGCAGTTCTTC
CASSELEGGTNEQFF
>-|TRBJ2-7|TRBV11-2|-
TGTGCCAGCAGCTTAGATCGGGCAGGGACAAGGTACGAGCAGTACTTC
CASSLDRAGTRYEQYF
>-|TRBJ2-2|TRBV4-1|-
TGCGCCAGCAGCCGACGACAGGAGAACACCGGGGAGCTGTTTTTT
CASSRRQENTGELFF
>once|TRBJ1-1|TRBV5-6|TRBD1
TGTGCCAGCAGCACCGGGACAGGTTTCATGAACACTGAAGCTTTCTTT
CASSTGTGFMNTEAFF
>-|TRBJ1-3|TRBV19|TRBD1
TGTGCCAGTATCCCCACGACAGGGCGTGAAAACACCATATATTTT
CASIPTTGRENTIYF
>-|TRBJ2-7|TRBV6-1|TRBD1
TGTGCCAGCAGTGAAGCCGGGACAGGGCCATACGAGCAGTACTTC
CASSEAGTGPYEQYF
>-|TRBJ1-1|TRBV6-5|TRBD1
TGTGCCAGCGGATGGACAGGCCGTCAGGACACTGAAGCTTTCTTT
CASGWTGRQDTEAFF
>-|TRBJ1-1|TRBV7-2|TRBD1
TGTGCCAGCAGCCAGGGACAGCTGAACACTGAAGCTTTCTTT
CASSQGQLNTEAFF
>-|TRBJ2-3|TRBV5-1|-
TGCGCCAGCGCCCGAACAGTAGATACGCAGTATTTT
CASARTVDTQYF
>-|TRBJ2-7|TRBV28|-
TGTGCCAGCCGACGCACCGGGGGACCGGCAGAGCAGTACTTC
CASRRTGGPAEQYF
>once|TRBJ2-7|TRBV6-1|-
TGTGCCAGCAGTGAAGACTACCTAGGCTACGAGCAGTACTTC
CASSEDYLGYEQYF
>-|TRBJ2-3|TRBV11-2|TRBD2
TGTGCCAGCAGCTTGATAGCGGGGGGAAGGACAGATACGCAGTATTTT
CASSLIAGGRTDTQYF
>-|TRBJ1-1|TRBV18|-
TGTGCCAGCTCCCCGGCCCGGACAACGAACACTGAAGCTTTCTTT
CASSPARTTNTEAFF
>-|TRBJ2-1|TRBV6-5|-
TGTGCCAGCAGTTACTCACGGGGCAATGAGCAGTTCTTC
CASSYSRGNEQFF
>-|TRBJ1-4|TRBV28|TRBD1
TGTGCCAGCAGCCCTACCCTCGGGGACAGGGTATATAGTTTAGAAAAACTGTTTTTT
CASSPTLGDRVYSLEKLFF
>-|TRBJ1-2|TRBV2|-
TGTGCCAGCAGTGACACCAGGGTTAACTATGGCTACACCTTC
CASSDTRVNYGYTF
>-|TRBJ1-2|TRBV2|TRBD1
TGTGCCAGCATCCAGGACAGGAGCTACTATGGCTACACCTTC
CASIQDRSYYGYTF
>-|TRBJ1-2|TRBV19|-
TGTGCCAGTAGTCGGCGGGGGGTGAACTATGGCTACACCTTC
CASSRRGVNYGYTF
>-|TRBJ2-6|TRBV20-1|TRBD1
TGCAGTGCTAGTCGGGACAGGGTAGTTGGGGCCAACGTCCTGACTTTC
CSASRDRVVGANVLTF
>-|TRBJ2-1|TRBV5-1|-
TGCGCCAGCAAGTGGGGGCTGACCTACAATGAGCAGTTCTTC
CASKWGLTYNEQFF
>-|TRBJ2-2|TRBV3-1/TRBV3-2|TRBD1
TGTGCCAGCAGCCAAATCCGGGACAGGGGAATTCGCACCGGGGAGCTGTTTTTT
CASSQIRDRGIRTGELFF
>-|TRBJ1-3|TRBV28|-
TGTGCCAGCAGTCCGGGAGGGGGTGGAAACACCATATATTTT
CASSPGGGGNTIYF
>few|TRBJ1-6|TRBV30|TRBD1
TGTGCCTGGACGAGTACCGGGACAGGGAATTCACCCCTCCACTTT
CAWTSTGTGNSPLHF
>-|TRBJ1-1|TRBV30|TRBD1
TGTGCCTGGAGTAAAACCGGGACAGGGGGAGGCACTGAAGCTTTCTTT
CAWSKTGTGGGTEAFF
>-|TRBJ2-3|TRBV20-1|-
TGCAGTGCTAGTAACCCCTGGGCGTCTGGCACAGATACGCAGTATTTT
CSASNPWASGTDTQYF
>-|TRBJ2-7|TRBV6-1|TRBD1
TGTGCCAGCAGTGAAGCGGGACAGTCCTACGAGCAGTACTTC
CASSEAGQSYEQYF
>-|TRBJ2-5|TRBV18|TRBD1
TGTGCCAGCTCACCGGGACAGCCGCCGGAGACCCAGTACTTC
CASSPGQPPETQYF
>-|TRBJ2-1|TRBV7-3|-
TGTGCCAGCACCCAAGGAGGGGCGGGGAATGAGCAGTTCTTC
CASTQGGAGNEQFF
>-|TRBJ2-1|TRBV7-8|-
TGTGCCAGCAGGAGGAGTCGCGACAATGAGCAGTTCTTC
CASRRSRDNEQFF
>-|TRBJ1-5|TRBV2|TRBD1
TGTGCCAGCAGCGCCGGGACAGGGGGTCAGCCCCAGCATTTT
CASSAGTGGQPQHF